Listed here are 3 T cell receptor beta chains from one sample, sequenced in a study of regulatory T cells in long-lasting Graves disease. Stated time point: newly diagnosed GD, antithyroid drugs for less than 3 months. RNA from PBMCs was the source of the TCR library. The authors built TCR beta libraries using iRepertoire HTBI primers and Arm-PCR of CDR3 regions. MiXCR, applied by TCRdb to the multiplex PCR reads, yields one record per CDR3 protein. This table has some 250,000 distinct CDR3 sequences, around 20% appearing once. The specimen comprised peripheral blood mononuclear cells (PBMCs), sampled at new diagnosis, from a patient treated with antithyroid drugs. These receptor sequences come from a female donor with Graves disease.

The chain is built from TRBV7-7 and TRBJ2-7; the match to TRBD1 covers 11 bases. Looked up from germline, CDR1 is SSHAT and CDR2 is FNYEAQ (reference sequence). This CDR3 comprises 15 residues. The trim removed 5 bases at V and 3 bases at J, leaving 6 bases unmatched. The CDR3 DNA sequence: TGTGCCAGCAGCGTGGGACAGGGGGGATTCTACGAGCAGTACTTC. The encoded protein is CASSVGQGGFYEQYF.

This sequence joins TRBV20-1 and TRBJ2-1; 12 bases align to TRBD2. Germline-derived CDR1 and CDR2 are DFQATT and SNEGSKA (reference sequence). CDR3 size: 17 residues. The V segment lost 5 bases and the J segment 0 bases; nucleotides outside the gene matches: 8. CDR3 coding DNA: TGCAGTGCTGAGACTAGCGGGAGTCAAAGCTCCTACAATGAGCAGTTCTTC. Protein: CSAETSGSQSSYNEQFF.

The sample holds many counts of this clonotype. The rearrangement joins TRBV5-1 to TRBJ2-7, with D hard to call. This CDR3 has 14 amino acids. In germline, CDR1 is SGHRS, CDR2 YFSETQ. With 0 bases removed from V and 2 bases from J, the gap between germline ends came to 9 bases. In DNA, the CDR3 is TGCGCCAGCAGCTTGGTTCCTGAACCCTACGAGCAGTACTTC. This gives the protein CASSLVPEPYEQYF.